Listed below are T cell receptor beta chains from one sample, sequenced in a study of shared clonotypes between healthy human individuals. Data came from immunoSEQ multiplex PCR; TCRdb stores just in-frame clones and leaves some out. Of about 1.1 million clones listed, 70% to 80% are singletons. Sample: memory CD4+ T cells from PBMCs. These receptors were obtained from a man younger than 30 in good health. Some clones in this sample may be carry-over from other donors' samples. CDR3s include the opening cysteine and the closing phenylalanine or tryptophan. The D gene is left open where the match is weak. Clone size is shown for a subset of rows, as once, few, many or a class of expanded clone.

D gene: -
J gene: TRBJ1-2
clone size: -
V gene: TRBV6-1
CDR3 DNA: TGTGCCACCTCACTCCGCCGCTATGGCTACACCTTC
CDR3 protein: CATSLRRYGYTF

D gene: TRBD2
J gene: TRBJ2-5
clone size: -
V gene: TRBV27
CDR3 DNA: TGTGCCAGCAGCCGGGGGGACCTAGCGAAAGAGACCCAGTACTTC
CDR3 protein: CASSRGDLAKETQYF

D gene: TRBD1
J gene: TRBJ1-4
clone size: many
V gene: TRBV2
CDR3 DNA: TGTGCCAGCAGGGCCCGGGACAGGGGGCAAGAAAAACTGTTTTTT
CDR3 protein: CASRARDRGQEKLFF

D gene: -
J gene: TRBJ2-7
clone size: -
V gene: TRBV29-1
CDR3 DNA: TGCAGCGTTGTTTCCCCCTCCTACGAGCAGTACTTC
CDR3 protein: CSVVSPSYEQYF

D gene: -
J gene: TRBJ1-1
clone size: -
V gene: TRBV10-3
CDR3 DNA: TGTGCCATCAGTGAGTCGATGCGACAGGTGGGCACTGAAGCTTTCTTT
CDR3 protein: CAISESMRQVGTEAFF

D gene: -
J gene: TRBJ2-1
clone size: many
V gene: TRBV30
CDR3 DNA: TGTGCCTGGAGTTTCCAGGGGTACTACAATGAGCAGTTCTTC
CDR3 protein: CAWSFQGYYNEQFF

D gene: -
J gene: TRBJ1-3
clone size: -
V gene: TRBV4-1
CDR3 DNA: TGCGCCAGTAGCGAAATGCGGGGGAACTCTGGAAACACCATATATTTT
CDR3 protein: CASSEMRGNSGNTIYF

D gene: -
J gene: TRBJ2-5
clone size: -
V gene: TRBV25-1
CDR3 DNA: TGTGCCAGCAGTGAAGGGGCAGTCGTAGAGACCCAGTACTTC
CDR3 protein: CASSEGAVVETQYF

D gene: -
J gene: TRBJ2-7
clone size: -
V gene: TRBV25-1
CDR3 DNA: TGTGCCAGCAGTCGGGGGACAGCCAACTCCTACGAGCAGTACTTC
CDR3 protein: CASSRGTANSYEQYF

D gene: -
J gene: TRBJ1-5
clone size: -
V gene: TRBV30
CDR3 DNA: TGTGCCTGGAGTGTACGAGTTAATCAGCCCCAGCATTTT
CDR3 protein: CAWSVRVNQPQHF

D gene: -
J gene: TRBJ2-7
clone size: -
V gene: TRBV30
CDR3 DNA: TGTGCCTGGAGGGATGTCTACGAGCAGTACTTC
CDR3 protein: CAWRDVYEQYF

D gene: -
J gene: TRBJ2-7
clone size: -
V gene: TRBV7-8
CDR3 DNA: TGTGCCAGCAGCGTGCAGGGGGGCCCCTACGAGCAGTACTTC
CDR3 protein: CASSVQGGPYEQYF

D gene: TRBD1
J gene: TRBJ1-2
clone size: -
V gene: TRBV10-3
CDR3 DNA: TGTGCCATCGGCAACCGGGACAGGGAAGGGGGCTACACCTTC
CDR3 protein: CAIGNRDREGGYTF

D gene: TRBD1
J gene: TRBJ2-3
clone size: few
V gene: TRBV5-8
CDR3 DNA: TGTGCCAGCAGCTCAGGGACAGAACTCGGGACGCAGTATTTT
CDR3 protein: CASSSGTELGTQYF

D gene: -
J gene: TRBJ2-7
clone size: -
V gene: TRBV28
CDR3 DNA: TGTGCCAGCAGAGGTGGTTCTAGCTACGAGCAGTACTTC
CDR3 protein: CASRGGSSYEQYF

D gene: -
J gene: TRBJ1-2
clone size: -
V gene: TRBV27
CDR3 DNA: TGTGCCAGCAGTTTCCGGGGGGGTTATGGCTACACCTTC
CDR3 protein: CASSFRGGYGYTF

D gene: TRBD1
J gene: TRBJ2-7
clone size: -
V gene: TRBV18
CDR3 DNA: TGTGCCAGCTCACCGGGACAGGATTACTACGAGCAGTACTTC
CDR3 protein: CASSPGQDYYEQYF

D gene: -
J gene: TRBJ2-5
clone size: -
V gene: TRBV5-1
CDR3 DNA: TGCGCCAGCAGCCCGGACCCTCTAGGACTCCAAGAGACCCAGTACTTC
CDR3 protein: CASSPDPLGLQETQYF

D gene: -
J gene: TRBJ2-2
clone size: -
V gene: TRBV28
CDR3 DNA: TGTGCCAGCAACAGGGTGAACACCGGGGAGCTGTTTTTT
CDR3 protein: CASNRVNTGELFF

D gene: -
J gene: TRBJ1-3
clone size: -
V gene: TRBV5-1
CDR3 DNA: TGCGCCAGCAGCTTAGGTGGGGGGAACACCATATATTTT
CDR3 protein: CASSLGGGNTIYF

D gene: -
J gene: TRBJ2-7
clone size: -
V gene: TRBV5-1
CDR3 DNA: TGCGCCAGCAGCTTGGCCGAGGTCCTCCCCCGGACTGAGCAGTACTTC
CDR3 protein: CASSLAEVLPRTEQYF

D gene: TRBD2
J gene: TRBJ2-1
clone size: -
V gene: TRBV10-1
CDR3 DNA: TGCGCCAGCGCGGGGGAGATCGCGGATGAGCAGTTCTTC
CDR3 protein: CASAGEIADEQFF

D gene: TRBD1
J gene: TRBJ2-6
clone size: -
V gene: TRBV7-9
CDR3 DNA: TGTGCCAGCAGCGGCCGGGACAGGGGTACTGGGGCCAACGTCCTGACTTTC
CDR3 protein: CASSGRDRGTGANVLTF

D gene: -
J gene: TRBJ1-1
clone size: few
V gene: TRBV29-1
CDR3 DNA: TGCAGCGTTGAGAATGAATCAACACTGGAAGCTTTCTTT
CDR3 protein: CSVENESTLEAFF

D gene: -
J gene: TRBJ2-7
clone size: -
V gene: TRBV7-2
CDR3 DNA: TGTGCCAGCAGCCCCCGGGGTAGCGGCTCCTACGAGCAGTACTTC
CDR3 protein: CASSPRGSGSYEQYF

D gene: -
J gene: TRBJ1-4
clone size: -
V gene: TRBV7-9
CDR3 DNA: TGTGCCAGCAGCTTAGCCCAGTTGGAAAAACTGTTTTTT
CDR3 protein: CASSLAQLEKLFF

D gene: -
J gene: TRBJ2-7
clone size: few
V gene: TRBV6-1
CDR3 DNA: TGTGCCAGCAGGGGTGTAGGGATCCCCTACGAGCAGTACTTC
CDR3 protein: CASRGVGIPYEQYF

D gene: -
J gene: TRBJ2-7
clone size: -
V gene: TRBV30
CDR3 DNA: TGTGCCTGGAGCTCCTCTAGCGAGCAGTACTTC
CDR3 protein: CAWSSSSEQYF